Shown below are 17 T cell receptor beta chains from a single sample sequenced in a study of control samples from healthy donors and cancer patients. Clones were read by immunoSEQ multiplex PCR, and TCRdb kept only the in-frame ones, dropping some. This table holds around 30,000 clones, roughly 92% found once. The material sequenced was PBMCs. The receptors shown here come from a man aged 35 to 55 with colorectal cancer.

The chain employs TRBV6-2 or TRBV6-3 and TRBJ1-1, with 10 nucleotides matching TRBD1. With V trimmed by 1 base and J by 3 bases, 2 bases remained unmatched. Germline CDR1 is MNHEY and CDR2 is SVGEGT. CDR3 size: 15 residues. CDR3 DNA sequence: TGTGCCAGCAGTTACTTGGACAGGGGGTACACTGAAGCTTTCTTT. It yields the protein CASSYLDRGYTEAFF.

The chain combines TRBV27 with TRBJ2-7, with D hard to call. V lost 2 bases to trimming and J lost 3 bases, with 8 bases between them. Germline V gene data show CDR1 as MNHEY and CDR2 as SMNVEV (reference sequence). CDR3 length equals 13 residues. In DNA, the CDR3 is TGTGCCAGCAGTTTAGGCAGTAACTACGAGCAGTACTTC. Amino acid sequence: CASSLGSNYEQYF.

The chain combines TRBV7-3 with TRBJ2-1; tentative D call: TRBD2 (5 bases). Trimming took 4 bases from V and 1 from J, leaving 11 bases between them. The CDR3 runs 15 residues. Looked up from germline, CDR1 is SGHTA and CDR2 is FQGTGA. CDR3 residues: CASSSTRTSYNEQFF. The CDR3 DNA reads as TGTGCCAGCAGCTCCACTAGGACGTCCTACAATGAGCAGTTCTTC.

Only one count was recorded for this clone. The chain employs TRBV6-5 and TRBJ1-1; weak D call: TRBD1 (5 bases). The ends were cut back, 0 bases at V and 4 bases at J, with 6 bases in the middle. Germline lookup yields CDR1 MNHEY and CDR2 SVGAGI. This CDR3 comprises 13 residues. CDR3 DNA: TGTGCCAGCAGTTACTCGGGGACCACTGAAGCTTTCTTT. It translates to CASSYSGTTEAFF.

The chain is built from TRBV25-1 and TRBJ1-6; 7 bases are shared with TRBD1. V lost 4 bases, J lost 1 base, and 4 bases stayed unmatched. CDR3 size: 16 residues. CDR1 MGHDK and CDR2 SYGVNS come from the germline V gene. The CDR3 protein is CASSATRGSYNSPLHF. CDR3 nucleotides: TGTGCCAGCAGTGCTACCAGGGGGTCCTATAATTCACCCCTCCACTTT. The whole variable domain, remainder taken from reference TRBV25-1 and TRBJ1-6, is EADIYQTPRYLVIGTGKKITLECSQTMGHDKMYWYQQDPGMELHLIHYSYGVNSTEKGDLSSESTVSRIRTEHFPLTLESARPSHTSQYLCASSATRGSYNSPLHFGNGTRLTVT.

The chain carries TRBV7-9 and TRBJ2-3; maybe TRBD1 (7 bases). V was trimmed by 1 base and J by 4 bases, leaving 12 bases between them. Germline CDR1 reads SEHNR; CDR2 reads FQNEAQ (reference sequence). The CDR3 loop spans 15 amino acids. The DNA for the CDR3 is TGTGCCAGCAGCTTAGGAGGGGGCGGGGCAGATACGCAGTATTTT. This translates into CASSLGGGGADTQYF.

This chain joins TRBV7-9 and TRBJ2-5; 7 bases are shared with TRBD2. V was clipped by 8 bases and J by 2 bases; unmatched bases: 11. The germline CDR1 and CDR2 sequences are SEHNR and FQNEAQ (reference sequence). This CDR3 contains 15 residues. Here the CDR3 DNA reads TGTGCCAGCCGTACGTCTAGCGGTAAACAAGAGACCCAGTACTTC. As protein: CASRTSSGKQETQYF. The entire variable domain, with the rest obtained from reference TRBV7-9 and TRBJ2-5, is as follows: DTGVSQNPRHKITKRGQNVTFRCDPISEHNRLYWYRQTLGQGPEFLTYFQNEAQLEKSRLLSDRFSAERPKGSFSTLEIQRTEQGDSAMYLCASRTSSGKQETQYFGPGTRLLVL.

The V gene is TRBV5-1, the J gene TRBJ2-1; TRBD2 matches at 8 bases. Trimming at V came to 5 bases and at J to 3 bases, leaving 10 bases not matched to a gene. The germline V gene encodes CDR1 SGHRS and CDR2 YFSETQ. This CDR3 spans 16 amino acids. The CDR3 region is CASSQTSGGYYNEQFF. CDR3 DNA sequence: TGCGCCAGCAGTCAAACTAGCGGAGGTTACTACAATGAGCAGTTCTTC.

The rearrangement uses TRBV12-5 and TRBJ2-7; perhaps TRBD1 as D (6 bases). The CDR3 contains 14 residues. Per the germline V gene, CDR1 is LGHNT and CDR2 is FRNRAP. Trimming took off 7 bases at V and 3 bases at J, with 16 bases between the two ends. CDR3 sequence (DNA): TGTGCTAGTGCCCCAGGGGCTAGGGGCTACGAGCAGTACTTC. It specifies CASAPGARGYEQYF.

The J gene is TRBJ1-5, the V gene TRBV7-3; D gene unclear. The CDR3 is made up of 14 amino acids. Per the germline V gene, CDR1 is SGHTA and CDR2 is FQGTGA. The V end lost 0 bases, the J end lost 4 bases, and 7 bases lay between the germline ends. CDR3 residues: CASSLTNQNQPQHF. CDR3 sequence (DNA): TGTGCCAGCAGCTTAACTAATCAGAATCAGCCCCAGCATTTT.

The J gene is TRBJ1-1, the V gene TRBV30; D is unclear. The germline V gene encodes CDR1 GTSNPN and CDR2 SVGIG (reference sequence). The CDR3 runs 13 residues. V lost 2 bases and J 4 bases, leaving 11 bases between the germline ends. CDR3 amino acids: CAWSRGMGTEAFF. CDR3 bases: TGTGCCTGGAGTCGGGGAATGGGCACTGAAGCTTTCTTT. The full variable domain, in which reference TRBV30 and TRBJ1-1 provide the parts outside the CDR3, is SQTIHQWPATLVQPVGSPLSLECTVEGTSNPNLYWYRQAAGRGLQLLFYSVGIGQISSEVPQNLSASRPQDRQFILSSKKLLLSDSGFYLCAWSRGMGTEAFFGQGTRLTVV.

The rearrangement joins TRBV30 to TRBJ1-1; D is possibly TRBD1 (5 bases). The length of the CDR3 is 14 residues. CDR1 is GTSNPN and CDR2 is SVGIG in the germline V gene (reference sequence). V was shortened by 2 bases and J by 6 bases, with 16 bases between the two germline ends. CDR3: CAWSLPGTRAEAFF. CDR3 in DNA: TGTGCCTGGAGTCTTCCCGGGACCCGAGCTGAAGCTTTCTTT.

The chain has TRBV7-3 and TRBJ1-1; no definite D call. The CDR3 has 15 residues. Germline lookup yields CDR1 SGHTA and CDR2 FQGTGA. Trimming cost V 2 bases and J 1 base, with 11 bases left between them. In nucleotides, the CDR3 is TGTGCCAGCAGCTTACATCCCGGGTCGAACACTGAAGCTTTCTTT. Its translation is CASSLHPGSNTEAFF.

The chain has TRBV6-5 and TRBJ1-1, with a weak D call TRBD1 (6 bases). V gave up 4 bases and J gave up 6 bases, with 12 bases separating them. The CDR3 loop spans 13 amino acids. Germline values: CDR1 MNHEY, CDR2 SVGAGI. The CDR3: CASSWRGKPEAFF. The CDR3 coding sequence is TGTGCCAGCAGTTGGAGGGGGAAGCCTGAAGCTTTCTTT.

The genes are TRBV18 and TRBJ2-5; D gene uncertain. Germline V gene sequence: CDR1 KGHSH, CDR2 LQKENI. The CDR3 has 12 amino acids. V was trimmed by 2 bases and J by 5 bases, leaving 6 bases between them. The CDR3 bases are TGTGCCAGCTCACCATCCACCGAGACCCAGTACTTC. It encodes CASSPSTETQYF.

The chain couples TRBV3-1 (or the pseudogene TRBV3-2) to TRBJ2-5; D possibly uses TRBD1 or TRBD2 (5 bases each). Germline CDR1 LGHDT, CDR2 YNNKEL (reference sequence). Trimming left V 4 bases short and J 1 base short, with 10 bases between. This CDR3 comprises 14 residues. Here the CDR3 reads CASSPGTTQETQYF. For the CDR3, the DNA is TGTGCCAGCAGCCCCGGGACCACCCAAGAGACCCAGTACTTC.

The V call is TRBV7-2, the J call TRBJ2-7; TRBD2 matches at 9 bases. With V trimmed by 6 bases and J by 4 bases, 10 bases remained unmatched. This CDR3 spans 15 amino acids. The V gene's germline CDR1 is SGHTA and CDR2 FQGNSA. CDR3 nucleotide sequence: TGTGCCAGCAGGGCCGGCCTAGCGGGGACGTACGAGCAGTACTTC. This sequence encodes CASRAGLAGTYEQYF.